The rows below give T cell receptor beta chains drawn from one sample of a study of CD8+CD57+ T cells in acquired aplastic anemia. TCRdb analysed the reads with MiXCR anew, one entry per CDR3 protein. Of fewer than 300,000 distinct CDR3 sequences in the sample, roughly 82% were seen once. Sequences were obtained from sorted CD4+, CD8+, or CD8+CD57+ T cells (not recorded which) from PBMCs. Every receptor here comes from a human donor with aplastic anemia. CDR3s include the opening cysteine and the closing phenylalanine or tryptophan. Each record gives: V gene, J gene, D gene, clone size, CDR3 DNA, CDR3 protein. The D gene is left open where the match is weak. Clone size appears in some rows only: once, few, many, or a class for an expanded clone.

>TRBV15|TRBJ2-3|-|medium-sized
TGTGCCACCAGCAGAGATCGGGCAGGCGATACGCAGTATTTT
CATSRDRAGDTQYF
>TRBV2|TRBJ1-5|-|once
TGTGCCAGCAGTATATCGTATAGCAATCAGCCCCAGCATTTT
CASSISYSNQPQHF
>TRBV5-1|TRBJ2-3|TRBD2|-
TGCGCCAGCAGCCGGACTAGCGGGGACGGGGGCACAGATACGCAGTATTTT
CASSRTSGDGGTDTQYF
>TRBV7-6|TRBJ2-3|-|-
TGTGCCAGCAGCTTAGCTACAGGGCGCGAAGCTTTCTTTTTT
CASSLATGREAFFF
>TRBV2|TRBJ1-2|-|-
TGTGCCAGCGGCGTAGACATCAGTGATTCGCACTATGGCTGCCCATTC
CASGVDISDSHYGCPF
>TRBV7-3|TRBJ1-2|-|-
TGTGCCAGCAGCTTAGCGGGAGGCCCCGATTCCCCCTTT
CASSLAGGPDSPF
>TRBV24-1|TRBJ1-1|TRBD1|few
TGTGCCACCAGTGACCCTTCGACAGGGGACACTGAAGCTTTCTTT
CATSDPSTGDTEAFF
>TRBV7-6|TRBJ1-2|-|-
TGTGCCAGCAGCCCTAGCCCGGGTAGCTACACCTTC
CASSPSPGSYTF
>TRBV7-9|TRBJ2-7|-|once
TGTGCCAGCAGCTTGGATCAGACCCTGCACACTGAAGCGTACTTC
CASSLDQTLHTEAYF
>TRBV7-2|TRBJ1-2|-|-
TGTGCCAGCAGCTTAGGACGAAGTCCCGATGCCCAGTCCTTC
CASSLGRSPDAQSF
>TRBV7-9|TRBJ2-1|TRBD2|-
TGTGCCAGCAGTTTTCAAAGAAGCGGGGGGAGGGACCAGCAGTTCTTC
CASSFQRSGGRDQQFF
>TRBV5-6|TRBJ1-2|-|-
TGTGCCAGCAGCTTAGGCATAACAGGTGGCTACACCTTC
CASSLGITGGYTF
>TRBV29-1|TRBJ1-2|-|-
TGCAGCGTTGAAGCCCTAGGGGAAGGCAACTATGGCTACACCTTC
CSVEALGEGNYGYTF
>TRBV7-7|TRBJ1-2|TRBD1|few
TGTGCCAGCAGCTCCAACTACAGGGGTCACGAGCAGTACTACACCTTC
CASSSNYRGHEQYYTF
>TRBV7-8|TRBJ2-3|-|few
TGTGCCAGCAGCTCCGCGGTTACGGGTGGACAGTTGTTCTTT
CASSSAVTGGQLFF
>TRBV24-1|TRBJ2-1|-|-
TGTGCCACCAAGGCAGAGGGGGAGCAGTCCTTC
CATKAEGEQSF
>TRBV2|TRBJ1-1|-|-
TGTGCCAGCAGCTTACATCTGACCCGGCACACCGAGCATTACTTC
CASSLHLTRHTEHYF
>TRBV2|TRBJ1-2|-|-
TGTGCCAGCAGGGAAGGCGTTGCAGGTGGCTACTCTTTC
CASREGVAGGYSF
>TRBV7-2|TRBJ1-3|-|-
TGTGCCAGCAGCCCCCAGAGCTCTGGAAACACCATATATTTT
CASSPQSSGNTIYF
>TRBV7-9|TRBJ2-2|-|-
TGTGCCAGCAGCCCCCCGCTGAATACCGGGGAGCTGTTTTTT
CASSPPLNTGELFF
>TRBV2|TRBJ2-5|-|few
TGTGCCAGCAGTGATGCCTATAGCCATCAGCCCCAGCACTTT
CASSDAYSHQPQHF
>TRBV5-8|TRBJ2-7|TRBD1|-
TGTGCCAGCAGCCTAGCCGAGGGACAGGGACACTACGAGCAGTACTTC
CASSLAEGQGHYEQYF
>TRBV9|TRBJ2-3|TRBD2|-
TGTGCCAGCAGCATTGCGGGAGGCACCGATGAGCTGTATTTT
CASSIAGGTDELYF
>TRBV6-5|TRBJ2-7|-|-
TGTGCCAGCAGTTCCCCGACACGGGGTTCCTACGAGCAGTACTTC
CASSSPTRGSYEQYF
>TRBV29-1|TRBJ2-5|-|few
TGCAGCGTTGTGGGGGATGAAGAGACCCAGTACTTC
CSVVGDEETQYF
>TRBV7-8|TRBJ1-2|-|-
TGTGCCAGCAGCTTACGGGGCGGTGGCTTTGCCCAGTACTACACCTTC
CASSLRGGGFAQYYTF
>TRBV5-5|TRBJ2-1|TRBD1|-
TGTGCCAGCAGCTTCGGGACAGAGATGGATGAGCAGTTCTTC
CASSFGTEMDEQFF